Listed below are T cell receptor beta chains from one sample, sequenced in a study of glioma-infiltrating T cells. MiXCR was run by TCRdb on the multiplex PCR reads, yielding one entry per CDR3 protein. The sample shows about 140,000 distinct CDR3 sequences, 35% to 50% of them seen only once. The sequencing sample was made of glioma tissue, nonneoplastic brain tissue, or PBMCs (not recorded which). The receptors stem from a human donor with low-grade glioma or glioblastoma, undergoing nonglioma brain surgery, or in good health (not recorded which). Both conserved end residues are trimmed from each CDR3. Some rows mark clone size as missing; the rest say once, few, many or name a class of expanded clone.

clone_size v_call cdr3_aa
few TRBV6-6 ASSYLTSTDTQY
once TRBV11-2 ASSLGGVSGNTIY
NA TRBV4-3 ASSQAPSGGDTQY
few TRBV6-1 ASRATGRDSPLH
NA TRBV7-3 ASSSSSQDGEAF
NA TRBV2 ASSAVAGLTGELF
few TRBV28 ASSLYQSSYEQY
few TRBV28 ASRYRGRDIQY
NA TRBV6-1 ASSNGGTRAF
NA TRBV19 ASTGGSSYEQY
few TRBV4-1 ASSQGLLARNTEAF
NA TRBV3-1 ASRGPVNSPLH
few TRBV6-1 ASIGTSGTYEQY
NA TRBV27 ASSATPLTEIETQY
NA TRBV6-1 ASSQDPYEQY
NA TRBV6-6 ASSRGAYEQY
NA TRBV5-1 ARRRGENTGELF
NA TRBV6-1 AGSEQGAVPSAEQY
NA TRBV20-1 SARGNSNQPQH
few TRBV27 ASSLYGGSDTQY
NA TRBV18 ASSPRQEHSTEAF
NA TRBV28 ASRTRQGGNTEAF
NA TRBV11-2 ASGLDRGGEQY
NA TRBV18 ASSPPIGHTEAF
once TRBV28 ASSEPSWNYEQY
NA TRBV2 ASSEQQPGGHEQY